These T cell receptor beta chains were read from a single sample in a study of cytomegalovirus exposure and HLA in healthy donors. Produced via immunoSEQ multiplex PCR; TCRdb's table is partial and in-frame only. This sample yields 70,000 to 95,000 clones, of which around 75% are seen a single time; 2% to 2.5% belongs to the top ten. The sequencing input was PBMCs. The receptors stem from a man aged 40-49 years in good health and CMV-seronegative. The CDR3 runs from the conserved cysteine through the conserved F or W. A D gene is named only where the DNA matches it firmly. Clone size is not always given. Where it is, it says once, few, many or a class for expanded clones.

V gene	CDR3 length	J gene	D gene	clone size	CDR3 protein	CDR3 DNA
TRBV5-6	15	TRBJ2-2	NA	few	CASSPDLMWIGELFF	TGTGCCAGCAGCCCGGACTTGATGTGGATCGGGGAGCTGTTTTTT
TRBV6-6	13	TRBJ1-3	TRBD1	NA	CATGTGVGNTIYF	TGTGCCACCGGGACAGGGGTAGGAAACACCATATATTTT
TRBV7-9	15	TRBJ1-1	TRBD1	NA	CASSWGTVTNTEAFF	TGTGCCAGCAGCTGGGGGACAGTTACGAACACTGAAGCTTTCTTT
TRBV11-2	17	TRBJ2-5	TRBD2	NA	CASSVGTSGTPPETQYF	TGTGCCAGCAGCGTAGGGACTAGCGGGACTCCCCCAGAGACCCAGTACTTC
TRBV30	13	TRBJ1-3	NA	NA	CAWDYGAGNTIYF	TGTGCCTGGGACTATGGGGCTGGAAACACCATATATTTT
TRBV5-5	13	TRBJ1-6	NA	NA	CASSFILNSPLHF	TGTGCCAGCAGCTTTATCTTAAATTCACCCCTCCACTTT
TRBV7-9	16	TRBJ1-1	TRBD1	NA	CASSWDRGHVGTEAFF	TGTGCCAGCAGCTGGGACAGGGGGCATGTGGGCACTGAAGCTTTCTTT
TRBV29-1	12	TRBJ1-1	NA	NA	CSVGGPNTEAFF	TGCAGCGTTGGAGGCCCAAACACTGAAGCTTTCTTT
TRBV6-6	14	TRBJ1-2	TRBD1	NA	CASSYSQGEEGYTF	TGTGCCAGCAGTTACTCCCAGGGGGAGGAAGGCTACACCTTC
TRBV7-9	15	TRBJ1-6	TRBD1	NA	CASQSPGTGDSPLHF	TGTGCCAGCCAGAGCCCCGGGACAGGGGATTCACCCCTCCACTTT
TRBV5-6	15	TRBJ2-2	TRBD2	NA	CASSSGGARTGELFF	TGTGCCAGCAGTTCCGGGGGGGCTCGCACCGGGGAGCTGTTTTTT
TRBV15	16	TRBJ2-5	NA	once	CATCESAGRDWETQYF	TGTGCCACCTGCGAATCGGCGGGGCGGGACTGGGAGACCCAGTACTTC
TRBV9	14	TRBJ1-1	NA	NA	CASSVGVLGAEAFF	TGTGCCAGCAGCGTAGGGGTTCTCGGGGCTGAAGCTTTCTTT
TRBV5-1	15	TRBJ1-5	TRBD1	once	CASSLGQGASQPQHF	TGCGCCAGCAGCTTGGGGCAGGGGGCAAGTCAGCCCCAGCATTTT
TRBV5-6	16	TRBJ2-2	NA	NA	CASGRGTGLNTGELFF	TGTGCCAGCGGGAGGGGGACAGGTTTGAACACCGGGGAGCTGTTTTTT
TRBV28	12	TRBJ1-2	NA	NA	CASRRTDYGYTF	TGTGCCAGCAGACGGACAGACTATGGCTACACCTTC
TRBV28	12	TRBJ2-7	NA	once	CASSPNSYEQYF	TGTGCCAGCAGTCCCAACTCCTACGAGCAGTACTTC
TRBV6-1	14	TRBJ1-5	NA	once	CASRPPGVYQPQHF	TGTGCCAGCAGGCCGCCAGGGGTGTATCAGCCCCAGCATTTT
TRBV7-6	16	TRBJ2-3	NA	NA	CASSSGTTISTDTQYF	TGTGCCAGCAGCTCCGGGACAACGATTAGCACAGATACGCAGTATTTT
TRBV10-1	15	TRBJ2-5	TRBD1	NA	CASSEETGMGETQYF	TGCGCCAGCAGTGAGGAGACAGGGATGGGAGAGACCCAGTACTTC
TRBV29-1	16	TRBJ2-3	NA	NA	CSVEHRDSPFTDTQYF	TGCAGCGTTGAACATAGGGACTCTCCCTTCACAGATACGCAGTATTTT
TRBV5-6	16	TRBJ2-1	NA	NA	CASSLEVQGRYNEQFF	TGTGCCAGCAGCTTGGAGGTGCAGGGCAGGTACAATGAGCAGTTCTTC
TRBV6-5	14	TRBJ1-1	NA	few	CASSYSREITEAFF	TGTGCCAGCAGTTACTCGAGAGAGATCACTGAAGCTTTCTTT
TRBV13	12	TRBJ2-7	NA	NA	CASSKAYDEQYF	TGTGCCAGCAGCAAAGCTTACGACGAGCAGTACTTC
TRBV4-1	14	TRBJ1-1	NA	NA	CASSLPVVRGEAFF	TGCGCCAGCAGCCTCCCGGTCGTCCGGGGTGAAGCTTTCTTT
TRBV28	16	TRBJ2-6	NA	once	CASSNPKLSGANVLTF	TGTGCCAGCAGCAACCCGAAACTCTCTGGGGCCAACGTCCTGACTTTC
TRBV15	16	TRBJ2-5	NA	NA	CATSRAVGQPGETQYF	TGTGCCACCAGCAGAGCCGTAGGACAACCGGGAGAGACCCAGTACTTC
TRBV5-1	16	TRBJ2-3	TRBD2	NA	CASSFGLAGRTDTQYF	TGCGCCAGCAGCTTCGGACTAGCGGGGCGCACAGATACGCAGTATTTT
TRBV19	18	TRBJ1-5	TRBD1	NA	CASSIPWDRVGSNQPQHF	TGTGCCAGTAGTATCCCCTGGGACAGGGTAGGGAGCAATCAGCCCCAGCATTTT
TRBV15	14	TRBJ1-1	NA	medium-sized	CATSSILGRTEAFF	TGTGCCACCAGCAGTATCCTAGGGAGAACTGAAGCTTTCTTT
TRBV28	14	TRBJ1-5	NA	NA	CASSLTGWGQPQHF	TGTGCCAGCAGTTTAACAGGGTGGGGTCAGCCCCAGCATTTT
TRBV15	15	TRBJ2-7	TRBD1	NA	CATSRDGDRGDEQYF	TGTGCCACCAGCAGAGATGGGGACAGGGGCGACGAGCAGTACTTC
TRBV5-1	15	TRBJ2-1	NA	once	CASSLAGGDYNEQFF	TGCGCCAGCAGCTTGGCCGGCGGGGACTACAATGAGCAGTTCTTC
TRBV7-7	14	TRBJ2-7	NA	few	CASSLSRESYEQYF	TGTGCTAGCAGCTTGTCGCGGGAATCCTACGAGCAGTACTTC
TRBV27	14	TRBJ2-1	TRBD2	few	CASSLSGGRSEQFF	TGTGCCAGCAGTTTATCGGGGGGGAGGAGTGAGCAGTTCTTC
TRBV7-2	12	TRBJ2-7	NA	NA	CASSLTSYEQYF	TGTGCCAGCAGCTTAACTAGTTACGAGCAGTACTTC
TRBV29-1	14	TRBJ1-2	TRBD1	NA	CSVEGGTGSGGYTF	TGCAGCGTTGAAGGCGGGACAGGGTCTGGTGGCTACACCTTC